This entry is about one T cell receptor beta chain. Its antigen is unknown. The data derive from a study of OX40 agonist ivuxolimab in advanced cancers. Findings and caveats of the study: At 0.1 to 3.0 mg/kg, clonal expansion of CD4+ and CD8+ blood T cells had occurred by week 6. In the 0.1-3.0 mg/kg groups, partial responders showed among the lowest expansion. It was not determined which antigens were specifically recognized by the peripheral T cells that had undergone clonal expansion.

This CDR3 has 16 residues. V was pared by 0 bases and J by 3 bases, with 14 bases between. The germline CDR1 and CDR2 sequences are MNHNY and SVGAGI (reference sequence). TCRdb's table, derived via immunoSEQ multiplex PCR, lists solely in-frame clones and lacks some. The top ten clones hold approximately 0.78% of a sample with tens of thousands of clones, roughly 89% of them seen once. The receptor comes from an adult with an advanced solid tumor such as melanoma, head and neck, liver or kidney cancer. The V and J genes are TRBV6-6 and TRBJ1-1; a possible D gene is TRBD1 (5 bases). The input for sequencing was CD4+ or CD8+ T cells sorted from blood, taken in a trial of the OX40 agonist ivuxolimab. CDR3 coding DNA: TGTGCCAGCAGTTACTCGGGGGGGAAAACGGACACTGAAGCTTTCTTT. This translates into CASSYSGGKTDTEAFF.